What follows is one T cell receptor beta chain and its context. Sequenced by immunoSEQ multiplex PCR; TCRdb stores in-frame clones only, minus some. The sample includes 55,000 to 70,000 clones, roughly 90% of them seen just once. V was clipped by 0 bases and J by 6 bases; unmatched bases: 3. Germline lookup yields CDR1 SGDLS and CDR2 YYNGEE. The CDR3 is 15 amino acids. These data come from a study of control samples from healthy donors and cancer patients. The chain couples TRBV9 to TRBJ2-1; 10 nucleotides line up with TRBD2. Sequenced input: PBMCs. This TCR derives from a man aged 60 to 75 with colorectal cancer. The CDR3 nucleotides are TGTGCCAGCAGCGTAGCCTGGACTAGCGGCAATGAGCAGTTCTTC. Its protein is CASSVAWTSGNEQFF.